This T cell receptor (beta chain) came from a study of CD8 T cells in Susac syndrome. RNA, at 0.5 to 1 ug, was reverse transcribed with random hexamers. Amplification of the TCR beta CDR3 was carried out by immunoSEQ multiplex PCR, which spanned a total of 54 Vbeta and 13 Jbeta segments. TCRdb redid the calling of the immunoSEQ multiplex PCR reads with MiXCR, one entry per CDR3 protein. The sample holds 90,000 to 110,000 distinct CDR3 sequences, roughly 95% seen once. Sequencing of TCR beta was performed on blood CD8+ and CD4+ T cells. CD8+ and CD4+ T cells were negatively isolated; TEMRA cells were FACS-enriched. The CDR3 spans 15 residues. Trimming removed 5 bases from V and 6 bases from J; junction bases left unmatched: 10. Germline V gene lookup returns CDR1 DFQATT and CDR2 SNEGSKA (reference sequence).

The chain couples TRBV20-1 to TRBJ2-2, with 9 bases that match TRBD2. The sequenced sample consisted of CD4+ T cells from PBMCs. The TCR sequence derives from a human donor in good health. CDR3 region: CSAFSPSGEAGELFF. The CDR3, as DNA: TGCAGTGCTTTTTCTCCTAGCGGGGAGGCCGGGGAGCTGTTTTTT.